This entry features one T cell receptor (beta chain) sequence. From germline, CDR1 is SNHLY and CDR2 FYNNEI. The CDR3 length is 13 residues. Deletions cut 8 bases from V and 5 bases from J, with 15 bases between. A sample-barcoded 5' primer and a J-beta primer mix were used in a second PCR of roughly 6 to 11 cycles. One entry per CDR3 protein, called by TCRdb with MiXCR from the 5' RACE reads. This sample yields 600,000 to 850,000 distinct CDR3 sequences, of which 43% are seen a single time; 20% to 25% belongs to the top ten. The data originate from a study of blood T cells in healthy people across ages.

Sequenced input: blood. This chain joins TRBV2 and TRBJ1-2; D not resolved. The TCR originated in a woman aged 55-70 years in good health. CDR3 loop: CASVNTRQYGYTF. The CDR3 coding sequence is TGTGCCAGCGTCAATACCAGGCAATATGGCTACACCTTC.